The T cell receptor (beta chain) under discussion was sequenced for a study of blood T cell repertoires in COVID-19. Under the authors' procedure: Nucleated cell counts were estimated from reference gene primer amplification. The method was immunoSEQ multiplex PCR; TCRdb's version includes in-frame clones alone and lacks a portion of them. From that table come the V and J calls and clone size; the DNA was used to work out D and trimming. Found here are around 320,000 clones, 89% of them singletons; the top ten hold 2.5% to 3.5%. Per the germline V gene, CDR1 is SGHNT and CDR2 is YYREEE (reference sequence). V lost 4 bases and J 4 bases, leaving 18 bases between the germline ends. The CDR3 is made up of 16 amino acids. Participants came from about 23 US areas, aged about 18 to 100 years. Exposed participants encountered a COVID-19 case during the 2 weeks preceding study entry.

The chain uses TRBV5-4 and TRBJ1-3; D may be TRBD1 (5 bases). Sequenced input: PBMCs or T cells enriched from blood (not recorded which). This receptor was taken from a woman between 50 and 59 years old who had been exposed to COVID-19. CDR3 loop: CASSDGSGREGNTIYF. The CDR3 DNA reads TGTGCCAGCAGCGATGGGTCCGGCAGGGAAGGAAACACCATATATTTT.